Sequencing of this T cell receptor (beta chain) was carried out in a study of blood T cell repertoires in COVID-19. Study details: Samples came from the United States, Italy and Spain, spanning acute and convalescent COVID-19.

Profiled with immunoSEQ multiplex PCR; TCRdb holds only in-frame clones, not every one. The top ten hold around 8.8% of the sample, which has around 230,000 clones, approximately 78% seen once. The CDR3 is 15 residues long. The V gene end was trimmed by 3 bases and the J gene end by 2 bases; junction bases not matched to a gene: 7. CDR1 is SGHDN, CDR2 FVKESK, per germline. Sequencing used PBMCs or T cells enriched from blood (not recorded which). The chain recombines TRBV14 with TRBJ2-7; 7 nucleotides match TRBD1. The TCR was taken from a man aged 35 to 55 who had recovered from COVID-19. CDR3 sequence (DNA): TGTGCCAGCAGCCACCCCGGGACAGAAGCCTACGAGCAGTACTTC. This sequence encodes CASSHPGTEAYEQYF.